The 21 T cell receptor beta chains given below trace back to one sample, sequenced in a study of blood T cell repertoires in COVID-19 (dated by TCRdb to 2020 to 2022). The library came from the immunoSEQ multiplex PCR assay. This immuneACCESS table, as held by TCRdb, lists in-frame sequences with V and J called but not all clones. Of the missing ones, under half trace to an unresolved V gene in checked studies; the others have no known cause. This sample gives about 31,000 clones in total; roughly 87% of them show up just once. 7.9% of the sample comes from the top ten. Sequenced input: peripheral blood. The receptors stem from a man in his sixties with COVID-19, enrolled during active disease.

This sequence joins TRBV28 and TRBJ1-2, with TRBD1 matching over 7 bases. J gave up 8 bases and V 2 bases, and 8 bases lay outside the gene matches. The germline CDR1 and CDR2 sequences are MDHEN and SYDVKM. The length of the CDR3 is 14 residues. The CDR3 sequence: CASSLSSQGGGYTF. CDR3 coding DNA: TGTGCCAGCAGTTTAAGCAGCCAGGGGGGAGGCTACACCTTC.

V gene TRBV6-5 combines with J gene TRBJ1-1, with a weak D call TRBD1 (5 bases). The CDR3 totals 13 residues. Germline V lookup: CDR1 MNHEY, CDR2 SVGAGI. V was cut by 8 bases and J by 0 bases, with 10 bases left in between. The CDR3 protein is CASGSTVNTEAFF. The CDR3 bases are TGTGCCAGCGGATCGACAGTGAACACTGAAGCTTTCTTT.

This rearrangement joins TRBV5-1 to TRBJ2-1, with TRBD2 matching 7 bases. This CDR3 is 14 amino acids long. Germline V gives CDR1 SGHRS, CDR2 YFSETQ. Trimming removed 2 bases from V and 3 bases from J; junction bases left unmatched: 2. CDR3 bases: TGCGCCAGCAGCTTAGGCGGGAGCTACAATGAGCAGTTCTTC. Protein: CASSLGGSYNEQFF.

This clone was observed once. This sequence joins TRBV7-9 and TRBJ2-1, with D unclear. V lost 2 bases, J lost 10 bases, and 9 bases lay in between. The CDR3 totals 12 residues. The germline V gene has CDR1 SEHNR and CDR2 FQNEAQ (reference sequence). The chain's CDR3 is CASSLSFTEQFF. The CDR3 DNA sequence: TGTGCCAGCAGCTTAAGTTTTACAGAGCAGTTCTTC.

The DNA of the CDR3 is TGCGCCAGCAGCTTGGTAGCAGGACTAGCGGGGTCATACAATGAGCAGTTCTTC. This codes for CASSLVAGLAGSYNEQFF. The rearrangement joins TRBV5-1 to TRBJ2-1, with 12 nucleotides matching TRBD2. V trimming: 0 bases; J trimming: 4 bases; junction bases outside the gene matches: 8. This CDR3 contains 18 residues. Germline assignment: CDR1 SGHRS and CDR2 YFSETQ.

V and J are TRBV28 and TRBJ2-4, with 11 bases matching TRBD1. The CDR3 totals 20 residues. Germline V CDR1 and CDR2: MDHEN, SYDVKM. The trim removed 1 base at V and 1 base at J, leaving 12 bases unmatched. The CDR3: CASSLFGGTGGVWAKNIQYF. CDR3 coding DNA: TGTGCCAGCAGTTTATTTGGGGGGACAGGGGGTGTCTGGGCCAAAAACATTCAGTACTTC.

The chain employs TRBV12-3 or TRBV12-4 and TRBJ1-1, with D unclear. The CDR3 extends over 13 amino acids. Trimming cost V 3 bases and J 1 base, with 6 bases left between them. The CDR3 DNA reads TGTGCCAGCAGTTTCGGCGGGAACACTGAAGCTTTCTTT. Encoded protein: CASSFGGNTEAFF.

Details on this clone: At one boundary the junction diverges from the germline segment, which might be a read error. The chain employs TRBV3-1 (or the pseudogene TRBV3-2) and TRBJ1-6; the match to TRBD1 covers 11 bases. Germline values: CDR1 LGHDT, CDR2 YNNKEL (reference sequence). This CDR3 is 14 amino acids long. CDR3 in amino acids: CASTQGTGGSPLHF. The CDR3 nucleotides read TGTGCCAGCACCCAAGGGACAGGGGGTTCACCCCTCCACTTT.

J is TRBJ2-7 and V is TRBV3-1 (or the pseudogene TRBV3-2), with TRBD2 matching over 13 bases. V shed 5 bases, J shed 1 base, and the junction held 5 bases outside the gene matches. This CDR3 has 16 amino acids. Per the germline V gene, CDR1 is LGHDT and CDR2 is YNNKEL (reference sequence). For the CDR3, the DNA is TGTGCCAGCAGCTTCGGACTAGCGGGAGATTCCTACGAGCAGTACTTC. It encodes CASSFGLAGDSYEQYF.

The gene calls are TRBV27 and TRBJ2-5; TRBD2 agrees at 7 bases. This CDR3 contains 11 residues. V dropped 4 bases and J dropped 9; count of bases not matched to a gene: 2. Germline V CDR1 and CDR2: MNHEY, SMNVEV (reference sequence). CDR3 nucleotide sequence: TGTGCCAGCAGTTCTGGGGGGGCCCAGTACTTC. As protein: CASSSGGAQYF.

This chain joins TRBV19 and TRBJ2-5; 7 bases map to TRBD2. CDR3 length: 15 amino acids. Germline V gene sequence: CDR1 LNHDA, CDR2 SQIVND (reference sequence). The junction had 4 bases not matched to a gene; V was cut back by 3 bases and J by 0 bases. The DNA of the CDR3 is TGTGCCAGTAGTATGGGGGGAGGGAACCAAGAGACCCAGTACTTC. This translates into CASSMGGGNQETQYF.

The V and J genes are TRBV24-1 and TRBJ1-2, with TRBD1 identical over 8 bases. Germline lookup yields CDR1 KGHDR and CDR2 SFDVKD. V lost 3 bases, J lost 5 bases, and 7 bases stayed unmatched. CDR3 length: 15 amino acids. The chain's CDR3 is CATSDQDRGAYGYTF. CDR3 DNA: TGTGCCACCAGTGATCAAGACAGGGGAGCATATGGCTACACCTTC.

This chain uses TRBV27 with TRBJ1-1, with a weak D call TRBD1 (5 bases). The CDR3 is 13 amino acids. The ends were cut back, 5 bases at V and 5 bases at J, with 12 bases in the middle. Looked up from germline, CDR1 is MNHEY and CDR2 is SMNVEV (reference sequence). CDR3 DNA: TGTGCCAGCAGTGAGCGGGGGGGTACTGAAGCTTTCTTT. Protein: CASSERGGTEAFF.

The chain combines TRBV28 with TRBJ1-5; the D gene is possibly TRBD1 (6 bases). V lost 8 bases to trimming and J lost 0 bases, with 14 bases between them. This CDR3 is built from 15 residues. From germline, CDR1 is MDHEN and CDR2 SYDVKM. CDR3 amino acids: CASGRPGHSNQPQHF. The CDR3 DNA reads TGTGCCAGCGGAAGACCGGGACATAGCAATCAGCCCCAGCATTTT. The full variable domain, rest sourced from reference TRBV28 and TRBJ1-5, is DVKVTQSSRYLVKRTGEKVFLECVQDMDHENMFWYRQDPGLGLRLIYFSYDVKMKEKGDIPEGYSVSREKKERFSLILESASTNQTSMYLCASGRPGHSNQPQHFGDGTRLSIL.

The CDR3 DNA reads TGTGCCAGCAGTTTGGGGGAGGCAGAGACCCAGTACTTC. Protein: CASSLGEAETQYF. The V and J genes are TRBV12-3 or TRBV12-4 and TRBJ2-5, with a weak D call TRBD2 (6 bases). Between the trimmed V and J ends, which lost 3 bases and 4 bases, there was a span of 9 bases. This CDR3 spans 13 amino acids.

In its sample, this clone was seen a few times. The V and J genes are TRBV7-9 and TRBJ2-3, with 8 bases matching TRBD2. V shed 5 bases and J 4 bases; nucleotides not matched to a gene: 11. This CDR3 is built from 16 residues. Germline V gene sequence: CDR1 SEHNR, CDR2 FQNEAQ (reference sequence). The DNA for the CDR3 is TGTGCCAGCAGCCAGATTAGCGGGATCACGGCAGATACGCAGTATTTT. It translates to CASSQISGITADTQYF.

The rearrangement uses TRBV11-3 and TRBJ2-7; a possible D gene is TRBD1 (6 bases). This CDR3 spans 13 amino acids. V lost 7 bases to trimming and J lost 4 bases, with 14 bases between them. Germline V gene lookup returns CDR1 SGHNT and CDR2 YENEEA. This CDR3 is CASNAGDGYEQYF. In nucleotides, the CDR3 is TGTGCCAGCAACGCAGGGGATGGGTACGAGCAGTACTTC.

The V call is TRBV7-2, the J call TRBJ1-4, with no clear D. V was pared by 5 bases and J by 7 bases, with 14 bases between. Germline-derived CDR1 and CDR2 are SGHTA and FQGNSA. The CDR3 is 14 amino acids. CDR3 loop: CASSPRILGEKLFF. In DNA, the CDR3 is TGTGCCAGCAGCCCCAGGATACTCGGTGAAAAACTGTTTTTT.

The chain couples TRBV29-1 to TRBJ2-1; no clear D. The CDR3 sequence is 10 residues long. From germline, CDR1 is SQVTM and CDR2 ANQGSEA. Trimming took 5 bases from V and 7 from J, leaving 6 bases between them. The CDR3 nucleotides are TGCAGCGTTCGAGCTAATGAGCAGTTCTTC. It encodes CSVRANEQFF.

CDR3 amino acids: CASSFRDTYTEAFF. CDR3 sequence (DNA): TGTGCCAGCAGCTTCCGGGACACGTACACTGAAGCTTTCTTT. The V gene is TRBV7-8, the J gene TRBJ1-1, with a possible D match to TRBD1 (6 bases). The CDR3 length is 14 residues. Per germline, CDR1 SGHVS and CDR2 FQNEAQ. V lost 3 bases and J 3 bases, leaving 11 bases between the germline ends.

This chain joins TRBV3-1 (or the pseudogene TRBV3-2) and TRBJ2-2; 7 bases fit TRBD2. The germline V gene encodes CDR1 LGHDT and CDR2 YNNKEL (reference sequence). Trimming cost V 3 bases and J 1 base; bases outside gene matches: 5. There are 16 residues in the CDR3. CDR3 amino acids: CASSQPSGLNTGELFF. CDR3 in DNA: TGTGCCAGCAGCCAGCCTAGCGGACTGAACACCGGGGAGCTGTTTTTT.